The source of this TCR beta chain is a study of blood T cell repertoires in COVID-19. Study-wide context: Some COVID-19 samples were acute and others convalescent; all came from the United States, Italy and Spain. T cells, B-cell-depleted T cells, or PBMCs supplied cDNA or gDNA.

This CDR3 has 17 residues. Trimming stripped 3 bases from V and 2 bases from J, with 20 bases between. Germline V gene sequence: CDR1 GTSNPN, CDR2 SVGIG (reference sequence). Authors' processing steps: Amplification of reference gene primers provided the estimated nucleated cell counts. This table comes from immunoSEQ multiplex PCR, and its TCRdb copy is limited to in-frame clones, with some not included. Clonal size and the V and J genes are those of that table, whereas D and trimming came from the DNA. The table shows a few hundred thousand clones, with about 90% occurring only once. The Seattle site enrolled patients during active infection and followed them longitudinally.

The chain couples TRBV30 to TRBJ1-5, with D maybe TRBD1 (5 bases). Material for sequencing was peripheral blood. This receptor was identified in a woman aged 25-40 years with COVID-19, enrolled during active disease. For the CDR3, the DNA is TGTGCCTGGAGCCGGGGACTCGAAGCCTATGGCAATCAGCCCCAGCATTTT. As protein: CAWSRGLEAYGNQPQHF.